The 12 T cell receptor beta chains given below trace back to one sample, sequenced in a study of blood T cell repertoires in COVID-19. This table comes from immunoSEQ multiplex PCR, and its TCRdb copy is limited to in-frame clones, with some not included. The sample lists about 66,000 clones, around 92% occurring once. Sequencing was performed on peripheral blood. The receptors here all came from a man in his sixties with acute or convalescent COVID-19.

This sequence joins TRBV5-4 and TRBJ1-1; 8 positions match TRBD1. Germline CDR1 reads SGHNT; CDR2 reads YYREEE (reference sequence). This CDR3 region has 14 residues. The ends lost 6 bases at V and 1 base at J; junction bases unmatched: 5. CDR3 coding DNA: TGTGCCAGCACCCGACAGGGGAAGAACACTGAAGCTTTCTTT. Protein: CASTRQGKNTEAFF. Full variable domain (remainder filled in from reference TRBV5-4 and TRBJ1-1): ETGVTQSPTHLIKTRGQQVTLRCSSQSGHNTVSWYQQALGQGPQFIFQYYREEENGRGNFPPRFSGLQFPNYSSELNVNALELDDSALYLCASTRQGKNTEAFFGQGTRLTVV.

The CDR3 reads CASGLTLGRLETQYF. CDR3 sequence (DNA): TGTGCTAGTGGCCTCACCCTGGGGCGTTTGGAGACCCAGTACTTC. The genes are TRBV12-5 and TRBJ2-5, with D perhaps matching TRBD1 (5 bases). The length of the CDR3 is 15 residues. V gave up 6 bases and J gave up 5 bases, with 19 bases separating them. The germline V gene has CDR1 LGHNT and CDR2 FRNRAP.

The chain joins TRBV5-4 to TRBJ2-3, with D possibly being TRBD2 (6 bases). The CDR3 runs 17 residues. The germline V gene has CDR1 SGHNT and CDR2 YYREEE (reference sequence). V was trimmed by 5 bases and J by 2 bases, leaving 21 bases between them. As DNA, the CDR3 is TGTGCCAGCAGTTCCTATCATGGTGCGGGGAACACAGATACGCAGTATTTT. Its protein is CASSSYHGAGNTDTQYF.

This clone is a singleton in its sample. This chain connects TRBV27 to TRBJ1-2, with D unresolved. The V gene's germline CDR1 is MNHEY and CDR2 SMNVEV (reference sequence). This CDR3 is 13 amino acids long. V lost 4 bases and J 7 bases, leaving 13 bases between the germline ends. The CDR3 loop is CASSSPGTPGYTF. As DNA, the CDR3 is TGTGCCAGCAGTTCGCCAGGAACCCCTGGCTACACCTTC.

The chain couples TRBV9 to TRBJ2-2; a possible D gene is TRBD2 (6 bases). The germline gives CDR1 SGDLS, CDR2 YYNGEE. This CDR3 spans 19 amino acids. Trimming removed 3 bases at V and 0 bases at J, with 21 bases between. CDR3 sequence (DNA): TGTGCCAGCAGCGCAGTTCCTAATCCGGGACTCTCGAACACCGGGGAGCTGTTTTTT. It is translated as CASSAVPNPGLSNTGELFF.

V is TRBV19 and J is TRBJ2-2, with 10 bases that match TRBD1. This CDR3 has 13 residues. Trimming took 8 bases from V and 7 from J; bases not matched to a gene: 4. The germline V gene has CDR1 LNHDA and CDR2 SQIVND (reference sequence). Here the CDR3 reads CASRQGAVGELFF. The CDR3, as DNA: TGTGCCAGTCGACAGGGGGCGGTCGGGGAGCTGTTTTTT. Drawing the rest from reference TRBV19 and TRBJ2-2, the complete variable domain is DGGITQSPKYLFRKEGQNVTLSCEQNLNHDAMYWYRQDPGQGLRLIYYSQIVNDFQKGDIAEGYSVSREKKESFPLTVTSAQKNPTAFYLCASRQGAVGELFFGEGSRLTVL.

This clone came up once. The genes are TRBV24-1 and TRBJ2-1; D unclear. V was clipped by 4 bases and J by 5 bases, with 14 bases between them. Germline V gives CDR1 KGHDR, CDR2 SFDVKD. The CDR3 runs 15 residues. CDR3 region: CATSDPTRQDNEQFF. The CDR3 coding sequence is TGTGCCACCAGTGACCCGACACGGCAGGACAATGAGCAGTTCTTC.

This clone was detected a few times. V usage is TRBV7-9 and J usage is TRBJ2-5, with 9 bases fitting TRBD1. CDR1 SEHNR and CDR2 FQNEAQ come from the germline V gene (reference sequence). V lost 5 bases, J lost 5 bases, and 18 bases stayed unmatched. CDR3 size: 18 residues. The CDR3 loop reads CASSRTPGQGLLHETQYF. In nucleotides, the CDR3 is TGTGCCAGCAGCCGGACACCTGGACAGGGGTTGCTGCATGAGACCCAGTACTTC.

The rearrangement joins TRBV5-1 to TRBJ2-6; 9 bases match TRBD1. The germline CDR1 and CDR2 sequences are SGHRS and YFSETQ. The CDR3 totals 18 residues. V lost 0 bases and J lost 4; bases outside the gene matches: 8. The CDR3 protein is CASSLDTGGVSGANVLTF. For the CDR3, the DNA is TGCGCCAGCAGCTTGGATACAGGGGGCGTCTCCGGGGCCAACGTCCTGACTTTC.

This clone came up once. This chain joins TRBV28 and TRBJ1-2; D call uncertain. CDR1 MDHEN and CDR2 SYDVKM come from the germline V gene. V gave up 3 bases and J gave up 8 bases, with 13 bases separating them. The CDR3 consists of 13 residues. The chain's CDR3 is CASSLALGLGYTF. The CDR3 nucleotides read TGTGCCAGCAGTTTGGCACTCGGACTCGGCTACACCTTC.

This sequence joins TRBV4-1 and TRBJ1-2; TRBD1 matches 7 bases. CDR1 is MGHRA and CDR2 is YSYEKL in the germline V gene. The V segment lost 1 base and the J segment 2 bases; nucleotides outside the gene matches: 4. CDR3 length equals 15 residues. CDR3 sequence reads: CASSQVLTGNYGYTF. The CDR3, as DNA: TGCGCCAGCAGCCAAGTACTGACAGGGAACTATGGCTACACCTTC.

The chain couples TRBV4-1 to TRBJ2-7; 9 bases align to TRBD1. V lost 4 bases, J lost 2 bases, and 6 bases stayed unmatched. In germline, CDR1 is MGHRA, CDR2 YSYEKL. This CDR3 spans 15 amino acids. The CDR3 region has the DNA TGCGCCAGCAGCCCCCGGACAGGGGCTGCCTACGAGCAGTACTTC. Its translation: CASSPRTGAAYEQYF.